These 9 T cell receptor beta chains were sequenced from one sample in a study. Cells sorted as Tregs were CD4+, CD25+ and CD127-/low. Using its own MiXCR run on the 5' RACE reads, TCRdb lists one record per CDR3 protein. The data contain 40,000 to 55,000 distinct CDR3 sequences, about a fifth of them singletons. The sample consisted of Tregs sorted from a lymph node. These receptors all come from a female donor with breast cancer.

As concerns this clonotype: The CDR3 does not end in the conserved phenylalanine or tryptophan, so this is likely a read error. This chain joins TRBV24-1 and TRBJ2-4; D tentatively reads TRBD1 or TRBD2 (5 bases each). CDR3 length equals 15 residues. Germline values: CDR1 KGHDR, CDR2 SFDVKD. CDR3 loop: CATKNRTLAKNMQYY. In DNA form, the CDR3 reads TGTGCCACGAAGAACAGGACTCTAGCCAAAAACATGCAGTACTAC.

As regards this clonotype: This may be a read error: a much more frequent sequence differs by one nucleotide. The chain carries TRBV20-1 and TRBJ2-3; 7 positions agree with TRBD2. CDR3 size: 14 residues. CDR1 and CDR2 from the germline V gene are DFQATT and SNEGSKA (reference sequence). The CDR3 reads CSARAGLYADTQYF. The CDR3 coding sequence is TGCAGTGCAAGAGCGGGACTTTACGCAGATACGCAGTATTTT.

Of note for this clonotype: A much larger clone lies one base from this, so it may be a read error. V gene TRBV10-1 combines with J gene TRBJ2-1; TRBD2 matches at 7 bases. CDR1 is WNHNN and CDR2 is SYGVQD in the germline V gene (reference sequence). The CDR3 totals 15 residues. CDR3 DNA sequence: TGCGCCAGAAGTGGGGGGGGACTGGATGACAATGAGCAGTTCTTC. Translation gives CARSGGGLDDNEQFF.

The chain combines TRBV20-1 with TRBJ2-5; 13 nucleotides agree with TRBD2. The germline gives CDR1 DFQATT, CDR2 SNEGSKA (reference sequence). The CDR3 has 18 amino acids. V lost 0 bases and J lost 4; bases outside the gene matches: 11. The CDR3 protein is CSARDLGLAGELRETQYF. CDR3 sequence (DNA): TGCAGTGCTAGAGATCTCGGACTAGCGGGAGAGCTGAGAGAGACCCAGTACTTC.

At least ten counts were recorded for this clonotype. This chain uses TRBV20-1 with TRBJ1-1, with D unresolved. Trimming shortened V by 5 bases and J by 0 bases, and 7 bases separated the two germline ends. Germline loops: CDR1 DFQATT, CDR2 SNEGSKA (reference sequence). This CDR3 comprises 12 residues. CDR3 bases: TGCAGTGCTTTCCTTCTGAACACTGAAGCTTTCTTT. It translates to CSAFLLNTEAFF.

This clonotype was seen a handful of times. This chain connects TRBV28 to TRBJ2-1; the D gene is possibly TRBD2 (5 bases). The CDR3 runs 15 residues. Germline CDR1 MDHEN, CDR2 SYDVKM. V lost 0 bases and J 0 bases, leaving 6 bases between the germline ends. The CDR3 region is CASSLWGSSYNEQFF. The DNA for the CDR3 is TGTGCCAGCAGTTTATGGGGGAGCTCCTACAATGAGCAGTTCTTC.

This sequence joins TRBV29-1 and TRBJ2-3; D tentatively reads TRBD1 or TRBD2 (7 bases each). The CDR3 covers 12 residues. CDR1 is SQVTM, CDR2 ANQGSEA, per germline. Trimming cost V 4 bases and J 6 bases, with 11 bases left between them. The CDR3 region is CSVGQGGDTQYF. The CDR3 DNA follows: TGCAGCGTTGGGCAGGGGGGGGATACGCAGTATTTT.

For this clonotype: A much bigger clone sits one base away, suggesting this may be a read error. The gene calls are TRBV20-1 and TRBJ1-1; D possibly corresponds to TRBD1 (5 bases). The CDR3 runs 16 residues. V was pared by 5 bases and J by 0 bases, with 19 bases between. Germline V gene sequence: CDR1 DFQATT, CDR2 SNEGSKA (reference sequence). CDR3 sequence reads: CSALTRGARVNTEAFF. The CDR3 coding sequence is TGCAGTGCTTTGACAAGGGGCGCTAGGGTGAACACTGAAGCTTTCTTT.

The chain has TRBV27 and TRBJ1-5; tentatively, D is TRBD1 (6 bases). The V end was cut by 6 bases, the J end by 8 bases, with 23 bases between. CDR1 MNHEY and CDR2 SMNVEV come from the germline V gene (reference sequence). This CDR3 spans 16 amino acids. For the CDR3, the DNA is TGTGCCAGCAGCAAAGAGGGGTGGGGGCCGAATGAGCCCCAGCATTTT. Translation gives CASSKEGWGPNEPQHF.